This TCR beta chain stems from a study of OX40 agonist ivuxolimab in advanced cancers. For the study in its entirety: Ivuxolimab was a fully human IgG2 agonistic monoclonal antibody targeting the costimulatory receptor OX40 (CD134). Intravenous ivuxolimab was administered to patients every 2 weeks at six dose levels: 0.01, 0.1, 0.3, 1.5, 3 and 10 mg/kg. Among the roughly 50 dose-escalation patients, some 20 had hepatocellular carcinoma, around 15 melanoma, 9 renal cell carcinoma and 9 head and neck cancer. In the dose-escalation cohort, nearly 85% of patients were male, and the mean age was 60 years with a range of roughly 20 to 85. Prior anti-PD-1, anti-PD-L1 or anti-CTLA-4 therapy was permitted, and checkpoint inhibitors had been received by 40% to 50% of dose-escalation patients. Partial responses were achieved by three dose-escalation patients, of whom one had hepatocellular carcinoma and two had cutaneous melanoma. Peripheral TCRbeta sequencing aimed to test whether ivuxolimab altered TCR sequence diversity and caused clonal T-cell expansion. The paper describes the monotherapy dose-escalation part (N of about 47 patients) of the phase I trial of ivuxolimab.

To sequence the TCRbeta CDR3 region, genomic DNA was isolated from the sorted cells. The immunoSEQ Assay was used to sequence the TCRbeta CDR3 regions. Sourced from immuneACCESS, this table was stored by TCRdb with only in-frame sequences that have V and J called. A share of the clones is absent; for the studies checked, an unresolved V gene accounts for under half, and the remainder has no known explanation. A total of some 64,000 clones appear in this sample, roughly 87% of them only once. Around 0.8% of the sample rests with the top ten. Paper-wide results and their limitations: On average, CD8+ T cells showed more expanded clones than CD4+ T cells after ivuxolimab. Antigen specificity was not determined for the clonally expanded peripheral T cells. At doses from 0.1 to 3.0 mg/kg, clonal expansion was seen in both CD4+ and CD8+ blood T cells between baseline and week 6. Low levels of normalized T-cell clonal expansion were also seen in some patients who did not respond. Partial responders in the 0.1-3.0 mg/kg groups had among the lowest normalized peripheral clonal expansion, especially among CD8+ T cells.

The trial excluded patients who had a history of autoimmune disease or who were on systemic immunosuppression. Peripheral blood for TCR sequencing was drawn from every dose cohort at baseline, at cycle 4 day 1 and at cycle 7 day 1. Samples were obtained from an open-label, multicenter, first-in-human phase I dose-escalation trial of ivuxolimab. The trial enrolled adults with locally advanced or metastatic head and neck squamous cell, hepatocellular, melanoma or renal cell carcinoma. CD4+ and CD8+ T cells were sorted separately from peripheral blood before TCR sequencing. Concerning this clone itself: What this receptor recognizes is not known. Base qualities were left out, and no much larger clone turns up one base away.

V is pruned by 1 base and J by 14 bases, leaving 10 bases of the junction without a gene match. The cysteine opens and the phenylalanine closes a CDR3 of 14 amino acids. Only the CDR3 DNA is retained, 42 bases long and in frame from the first base. CDR1 SNHLY and CDR2 FYNNEI are derived from the germline V gene. The TCR sequence derives from an adult with an advanced solid tumor such as melanoma, head and neck, liver or kidney cancer. The rearrangement combines TRBV2 with TRBJ2-1; 8 nucleotides in the junction match TRBD1. The sequencing used CD4+ or CD8+ T cells sorted from blood, collected in a trial of the OX40 agonist ivuxolimab. The DNA sequence is as follows: TGTGCCAGCAGTGAAGGTGGACAGGGATTCGGAAAGTTCTTC. Translation gives CASSEGGQGFGKFF.